A selection of T cell receptor beta chains follows, all from one sample in a study of OX40 agonist ivuxolimab in advanced cancers. Assay used: immunoSEQ multiplex PCR; TCRdb lists only in-frame clones, some missing. The sample includes about 78,000 clones, approximately 80% of them seen just once. Sequences were derived from CD4+ or CD8+ T cells sorted from blood, sampled in a trial of the OX40 agonist ivuxolimab. The receptors derive from an adult with an advanced solid tumor such as melanoma, head and neck, liver or kidney cancer. Each CDR3 is given with its conserved first and last residue. The D gene is left open where the match is weak. Not every row has a clone size; where given, it reads once, few, many or a size class.

j_call,clone_size,d_call,v_call,cdr3_aa,cdr3_nt
TRBJ1-2,NA,NA,TRBV5-5,CASSLAPNQFGYGYTF,TGTGCCAGCAGCTTGGCCCCTAACCAGTTCGGCTATGGCTACACCTTC
TRBJ1-6,NA,NA,TRBV6-1,CASSELGFNSPLHF,TGTGCCAGCAGTGAACTGGGGTTCAATTCACCCCTCCACTTT
TRBJ1-2,NA,NA,TRBV19,CASSIKVLYGYTF,TGTGCCAGTAGTATAAAGGTACTTTATGGCTACACCTTC
TRBJ2-3,NA,NA,TRBV7-2,CASSPRRNTDTQYF,TGTGCCAGCAGCCCGAGGCGGAACACAGATACGCAGTATTTT
TRBJ1-5,NA,NA,TRBV10-1,CASSEARYQPQHF,TGCGCCAGCAGTGAGGCCAGGTATCAGCCCCAGCATTTT
TRBJ2-3,few,NA,TRBV5-4,CASSFEVTDTQYF,TGTGCCAGCAGCTTTGAGGTAACAGATACGCAGTATTTT
TRBJ1-4,NA,NA,TRBV7-9,CASSLYSAGVGATNEKLFF,TGTGCCAGCAGCTTATACTCAGCAGGGGTTGGGGCAACTAATGAAAAACTGTTTTTT
TRBJ1-1,NA,NA,TRBV7-9,CASSYNRNTEAFF,TGTGCCAGCAGCTATAACAGAAACACTGAAGCTTTCTTT
TRBJ2-7,once,NA,TRBV4-3,CASSRSRTTYEQYF,TGCGCCAGCAGCCGATCCAGGACTACCTACGAGCAGTACTTC
TRBJ2-7,NA,NA,TRBV19,CASSRAGAPYEQYF,TGTGCCAGTAGTCGGGCCGGGGCCCCCTACGAGCAGTACTTC
TRBJ1-1,NA,NA,TRBV30,CAWSLTGRGDVAFF,TGTGCCTGGAGTCTAACAGGGCGCGGGGACGTAGCTTTCTTT
TRBJ1-2,NA,TRBD1,TRBV2,CASTWGQGAFGYTF,TGTGCCAGCACCTGGGGACAGGGAGCTTTTGGCTACACCTTC
TRBJ2-3,NA,NA,TRBV7-2,CASSPGDFRTDTQYF,TGTGCCAGCAGCCCTGGGGACTTTCGCACAGATACGCAGTATTTT
TRBJ2-7,NA,NA,TRBV7-3,CASSLTGEYEQYF,TGTGCCAGCAGCTTAACGGGGGAGTACGAGCAGTACTTC
TRBJ1-4,NA,NA,TRBV5-1,CASRPSAVGEKLFF,TGCGCCAGCAGACCCTCGGCGGTGGGCGAAAAACTGTTTTTT
TRBJ1-2,NA,TRBD1,TRBV19,CASSPRRQGDYGYTF,TGTGCCAGTAGTCCCCGGCGCCAGGGGGACTATGGCTACACCTTC
TRBJ1-4,few,NA,TRBV15,CATTGAANEKLFF,TGTGCCACCACCGGGGCGGCTAATGAAAAACTGTTTTTT
TRBJ2-7,once,TRBD2,TRBV7-6,CASSLLTSGLSYEQYF,TGTGCCAGCAGTTTGCTGACTAGCGGTTTGTCCTACGAGCAGTACTTC
TRBJ2-5,NA,TRBD1,TRBV7-9,CASSLGDREQETQYF,TGTGCCAGCAGCTTGGGGGACAGGGAACAAGAGACCCAGTACTTC
TRBJ1-5,few,NA,TRBV28,CASSSRRQPQHF,TGTGCCAGCAGTTCCCGGAGACAGCCCCAGCATTTT
TRBJ1-1,NA,NA,TRBV7-9,CASSRFTANTEAFF,TGTGCCAGCAGCCGATTTACAGCTAACACTGAAGCTTTCTTT
TRBJ2-2,NA,NA,TRBV6-5,CASIGTQNTGELFF,TGTGCCAGCATCGGGACTCAGAACACCGGGGAGCTGTTTTTT
TRBJ2-3,once,TRBD2,TRBV27,CASSLSVSGGARDTQYF,TGTGCCAGCAGTTTATCGGTTAGCGGGGGGGCTCGAGATACGCAGTATTTT
TRBJ2-3,NA,TRBD2,TRBV5-4,CASSVGTSADTQYF,TGTGCCAGCAGCGTGGGGACTAGCGCAGATACGCAGTATTTT
TRBJ2-7,NA,NA,TRBV28,CASSLPPPEPEQYF,TGTGCCAGCAGTTTGCCACCCCCCGAGCCAGAGCAGTACTTC
TRBJ2-5,NA,NA,TRBV28,CASSVAEQETQYF,TGTGCCAGCAGCGTAGCTGAACAAGAGACCCAGTACTTC
TRBJ1-2,NA,TRBD1,TRBV7-9,CASSTDRGQGGYTF,TGTGCCAGCAGCACAGACAGGGGGCAGGGTGGCTACACCTTC
TRBJ2-2,NA,NA,TRBV2,CASSKGQTYTGELFF,TGTGCCAGCAGTAAGGGGCAGACTTACACCGGGGAGCTGTTTTTT
TRBJ1-1,medium-sized,TRBD1,TRBV29-1,CSITGANTEAFF,TGCAGCATAACAGGGGCGAACACTGAAGCTTTCTTT
TRBJ1-2,NA,NA,TRBV21-1,CASSTPADYGYTF,TGTGCCAGCAGCACCCCAGCAGATTATGGCTACACCTTC
TRBJ2-4,NA,NA,TRBV9,CASSTKGAKNIQYF,TGTGCCAGCAGCACGAAGGGGGCCAAAAACATTCAGTACTTC
TRBJ2-3,NA,NA,TRBV28,CASSLNTDTQYF,TGTGCCAGCAGTCTAAACACAGATACGCAGTATTTT
TRBJ2-5,NA,TRBD1,TRBV19,CASSSRGQFGETQYF,TGTGCCAGTAGTTCCCGGGGACAGTTTGGAGAGACCCAGTACTTC
TRBJ1-2,NA,NA,TRBV5-1,CASSKTDFSYGYTF,TGCGCCAGCAGTAAGACAGATTTTTCCTATGGCTACACCTTC